Listed here are 13 T cell receptor beta chains from one sample, sequenced in a study of blood T cell repertoires in COVID-19. The data were produced by immunoSEQ multiplex PCR, yet TCRdb's version contains in-frame clones alone and is incomplete. Altogether around 100,000 clones are present, more than 70% being singletons, with the ten largest covering under 9%. Input material: peripheral blood. All receptors derive from a woman aged 70-85 years who had recovered from COVID-19.

The CDR3 sequence: CASSYERDLSYNEQFF. In DNA form, the CDR3 reads TGTGCCAGCAGTTATGAGCGGGACCTCTCCTACAATGAGCAGTTCTTC. This chain connects TRBV6-2 or TRBV6-3 to TRBJ2-1, with 7 bases lining up with TRBD2. After removal of 3 bases from V and 0 bases from J, the junction contained 5 bases not matched to a gene. The CDR3 contains 16 residues. In germline, CDR1 is MNHEY, CDR2 SVGEGT.

The chain couples TRBV5-4 to TRBJ2-1; D is perhaps TRBD2 (5 bases). The CDR3 spans 13 residues. Trimming left V 0 bases short and J 5 bases short, with 6 bases between. Germline V gene data show CDR1 as SGHNT and CDR2 as YYREEE (reference sequence). CDR3 sequence: CASSLVRDNEQFF. The CDR3 DNA sequence: TGTGCCAGCAGCTTGGTGCGGGACAATGAGCAGTTCTTC.

This chain links TRBV19 with TRBJ1-2; weak D call: TRBD1 (6 bases). Between the trimmed V and J ends, which lost 7 bases and 4 bases, there was a span of 16 bases. Per the germline V gene, CDR1 is LNHDA and CDR2 is SQIVND (reference sequence). This CDR3 comprises 14 residues. The CDR3 DNA is TGTGCCAGTACCTTATTCCGGGACACCTATGGCTACACCTTC. This sequence encodes CASTLFRDTYGYTF.

The chain links TRBV5-1 to TRBJ1-2; 7 nucleotides agree with TRBD1. V was pared by 2 bases and J by 9 bases, with 4 bases of the junction left unmatched. The CDR3 runs 12 residues. Germline CDR1 SGHRS, CDR2 YFSETQ. The CDR3 protein is CASSLKTGRYTF. CDR3 nucleotides: TGCGCCAGCAGCTTAAAGACAGGGCGCTACACCTTC.

The chain uses TRBV21-1 and TRBJ2-7; the table's D gene call, TRBD1, was not cross checked with the DNA. TRBV21-1 is listed as a pseudogene. CDR3 size: 14 residues. CDR3 sequence reads: CASRNTGGPYEQYF. CDR3 DNA sequence: TGTGCCAGCAGGAATACAGGGGGCCCCTACGAGCAGTACTTC.

CDR3 nucleotides: TGTGCCAGCAGCCCCAGGCGGGAGGGCCGCGAGTGGGAGACCCAGTACTTC. Translating gives CASSPRREGREWETQYF. This chain joins TRBV11-2 and TRBJ2-5, with 9 nucleotides matching TRBD2. The CDR3 consists of 17 residues. Losses at the gene ends were 5 bases for V and 5 bases for J; bases not matched to a gene: 15. CDR1 is SGHAT, CDR2 FQNNGV, per germline.

The chain recombines TRBV2 with TRBJ1-2, with a possible D match to TRBD1 (6 bases). The CDR3 spans 13 residues. V was pared by 4 bases and J by 4 bases, with 10 bases between. CDR1 and CDR2 from the germline V gene are SNHLY and FYNNEI. DNA for the CDR3: TGTGCCAGCAGTGCGAGGGACATCTATGGCTACACCTTC. Protein sequence: CASSARDIYGYTF.

This chain joins TRBV3-1 (or the pseudogene TRBV3-2) and TRBJ2-3, with D maybe TRBD2 (6 bases). With 3 bases removed from V and 5 bases from J, the gap between germline ends came to 15 bases. Germline CDR1 and CDR2: LGHDT and YNNKEL (reference sequence). The CDR3 extends over 15 amino acids. CDR3 in amino acids: CASSHAGTAKDTQYF. CDR3 nucleotides: TGTGCCAGCAGCCATGCCGGGACTGCTAAAGATACGCAGTATTTT.

In this sample, this clone turned up a few times. V and J are TRBV9 and TRBJ1-6; 7 bases fit TRBD1. The V gene's germline CDR1 is SGDLS and CDR2 YYNGEE. Trimming cost V 3 bases and J 0 bases; bases outside gene matches: 6. CDR3 length equals 17 residues. For the CDR3, the DNA is TGTGCCAGCAGCGCCCGACAGGGAAGCTCCTATAATTCACCCCTCCACTTT. Translation: CASSARQGSSYNSPLHF.

Comment on this clone: An end of the junction does not agree with germline; a read error may underlie this. The chain links TRBV7-7 to TRBJ2-5, with a weak D call TRBD1 (6 bases). The CDR3 covers 17 residues. Germline CDR1 reads SSHAT; CDR2 reads FNYEAQ (reference sequence). This CDR3 reads CASSLGAAGVGQETQYF. The CDR3 DNA is TGTGCTAGCAGCTTAGGAGCTGCAGGGGTTGGCCAAGAGACCCAGTACTTC.

V usage is TRBV7-6 and J usage is TRBJ1-5; weak D call: TRBD1 (5 bases). Germline V gives CDR1 SGHVS, CDR2 FNYEAQ. This CDR3 is 17 amino acids long. Trimming shortened V by 2 bases and J by 1 base, and 15 bases separated the two germline ends. The CDR3 nucleotides read TGTGCCAGCAGCTTAATGGGGGGAACGGTCAGCAATCAGCCCCAGCATTTT. It codes for CASSLMGGTVSNQPQHF.

The J gene is TRBJ2-7, the V gene TRBV5-1, with TRBD1 matching over 7 bases. The CDR3 covers 14 residues. Germline assignment: CDR1 SGHRS and CDR2 YFSETQ. Trimming at V came to 4 bases and at J to 0 bases, leaving 4 bases not matched to a gene. CDR3 residues: CASSETGHSYEQYF. CDR3 nucleotide sequence: TGCGCCAGCAGCGAGACAGGGCACTCCTACGAGCAGTACTTC.

The gene calls are TRBV28 and TRBJ1-5; D is possibly TRBD1 (6 bases). Trimming removed 6 bases at V and 6 bases at J, with 15 bases between. In germline, CDR1 is MDHEN, CDR2 SYDVKM. This CDR3 contains 14 residues. This chain's CDR3 is CASSPERRGQPQHF. The CDR3 DNA reads TGTGCCAGCAGCCCCGAACGCAGGGGTCAGCCCCAGCATTTT.